Here is one T cell receptor (beta chain) with its context. Participant ages covered about 18 to 89 years across about two dozen US areas. Each exposed participant met a COVID-19 case in the 2 weeks preceding study entry. Germline-derived CDR1 and CDR2 are SGHTA and FQGNSA. V gave up 2 bases and J gave up 7 bases, with 9 bases separating them. The CDR3 is made up of 14 amino acids. The data derive from a study of blood T cell repertoires in COVID-19. Authors' analysis steps: Nucleated cell number was recorded as an estimate derived from reference gene primer amplification. This table comes from immunoSEQ multiplex PCR, and its TCRdb copy is limited to in-frame clones, with some not included. V and J calls and clone size are given by that table; D and trimming were obtained from the DNA. This table has a few hundred thousand clones, about 86% appearing once.

The rearrangement uses TRBV7-2 and TRBJ1-6, with D perhaps TRBD1 (5 bases). Sequencing used PBMCs or T cells enriched from blood (not recorded which). The receptor was derived from a woman aged 25 to 45 who had been exposed to COVID-19. DNA of the CDR3: TGTGCCAGCAGCTTACAGGGTTTGAATTCACCCCTCCACTTT. It is translated as CASSLQGLNSPLHF.